Shown below are 2 T cell receptor beta chains from a single sample sequenced in a study of blood T cells in healthy people across ages. A second PCR, run for roughly 7 to 11 cycles, used a sample-barcoded 5' primer plus a J-beta primer mix. TCRdb re-derived calls from the 5' RACE reads in MiXCR, one entry per CDR3 protein. The table includes roughly 1,500,000 distinct CDR3 sequences, 30% to 40% detected once. Sequencing was done on a sample of blood. These receptors came from a woman aged 30 to 39 in good health.

Turning to this clonotype: This sequence may be a read error, since a much larger clone differs from it by one base. The V and J genes are TRBV5-1 and TRBJ2-5; 7 bases are a match to TRBD1. TRBJ2-7 explains the end of the DNA better; the J call may be wrong. Looked up from germline, CDR1 is SGHRS and CDR2 is YFSETQ. There are 12 residues in the CDR3. The CDR3 here is CPSSLTGHEQYF. The CDR3 coding sequence is TGCCCCAGCAGCTTGACAGGGCACGAGCAGTACTTC.

This clonotype appeared a few times. The junction and the germline gene differ at one end; a read error may be behind it. V usage is TRBV20-1 and J usage is TRBJ2-3, with D possibly matching TRBD2 (5 bases). This CDR3 region has 12 residues. Germline values: CDR1 DFQATT, CDR2 SNEGSKA (reference sequence). This chain's CDR3 is CSARGPGDTQYF. The DNA for the CDR3 is TGCAGTGCGAGAGGCCCGGGGGATACGCAGTATTTT.